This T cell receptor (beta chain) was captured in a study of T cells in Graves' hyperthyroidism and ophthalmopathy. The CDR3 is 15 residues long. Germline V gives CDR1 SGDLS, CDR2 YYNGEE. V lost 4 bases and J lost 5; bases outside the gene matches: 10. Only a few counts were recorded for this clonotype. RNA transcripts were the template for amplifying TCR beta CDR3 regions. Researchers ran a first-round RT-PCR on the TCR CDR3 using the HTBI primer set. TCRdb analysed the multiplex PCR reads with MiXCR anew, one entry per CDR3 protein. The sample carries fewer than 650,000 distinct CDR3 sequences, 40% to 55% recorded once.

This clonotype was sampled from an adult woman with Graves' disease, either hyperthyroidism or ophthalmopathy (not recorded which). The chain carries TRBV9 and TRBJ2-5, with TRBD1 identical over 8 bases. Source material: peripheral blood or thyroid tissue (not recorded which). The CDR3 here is CASSHHLTGEETQYF. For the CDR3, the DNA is TGTGCCAGCAGCCACCACCTGACAGGGGAGGAGACCCAGTACTTC.